This T cell receptor (beta chain) came from a study of cytomegalovirus exposure and HLA in healthy donors. Findings and limits, study-wide: Across all donors, roughly uniform sequencing depth was an assumption of the presence/absence analyses. Most TCR sequences showed up rarely, but some public TCRs showed up in many donors. Most TCR beta V segments were productive about 87% or about 30% of the time in an earlier analysis. The availability of immune exposure information extended only to CMV serostatus.

A remark on this clone: The antigen is undetermined.

The CDR3 runs 14 residues. Germline assignment: CDR1 SQVTM and CDR2 ANQGSEA. Trimming cost V 6 bases and J 2 bases, with 16 bases left between them. 13 Jbeta primers and 60 Vbeta primers were used for the PCR. Using immunoSEQ multiplex PCR, the repertoire was profiled, and TCRdb retains in-frame clones only, with some absent. Among roughly 120,000 clones listed, less than 65% were seen once. The source is a man aged 35 to 55 in good health and CMV-seropositive. The chain carries TRBV29-1 and TRBJ2-5, with a possible D match to TRBD2 (5 bases). Sequenced sample: PBMCs. The CDR3 DNA follows: TGCAGCGTGGAGATTGTAGGGAGTCAAGAGACCCAGTACTTC. Translated: CSVEIVGSQETQYF. Looking up the rest from reference TRBV29-1 and TRBJ2-5 gives the full variable domain: SAVISQKPSRDICQRGTSLTIQCQVDSQVTMMFWYRQQPGQSLTLIATANQGSEATYESGFVIDKFPISRPNLTFSTLTVSNMSPEDSSIYLCSVEIVGSQETQYFGPGTRLLVL.